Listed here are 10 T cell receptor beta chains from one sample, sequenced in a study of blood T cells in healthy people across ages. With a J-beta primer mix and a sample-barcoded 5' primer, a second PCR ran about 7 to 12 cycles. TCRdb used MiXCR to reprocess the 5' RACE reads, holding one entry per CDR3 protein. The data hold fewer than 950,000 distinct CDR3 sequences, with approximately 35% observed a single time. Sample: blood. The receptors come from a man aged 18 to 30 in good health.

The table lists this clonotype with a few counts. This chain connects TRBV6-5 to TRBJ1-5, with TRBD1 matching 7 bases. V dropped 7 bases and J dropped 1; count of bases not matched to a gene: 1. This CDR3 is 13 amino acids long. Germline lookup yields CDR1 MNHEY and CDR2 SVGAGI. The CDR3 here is CASKQGSNQPQHF. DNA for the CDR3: TGTGCCAGCAAACAGGGGAGCAATCAGCCCCAGCATTTT.

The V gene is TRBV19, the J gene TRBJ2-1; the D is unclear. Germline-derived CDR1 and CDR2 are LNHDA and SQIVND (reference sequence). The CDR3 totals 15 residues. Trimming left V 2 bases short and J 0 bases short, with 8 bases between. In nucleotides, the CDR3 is TGTGCCAGTAGTATACCGCCGAGCTCCTACAATGAGCAGTTCTTC. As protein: CASSIPPSSYNEQFF.

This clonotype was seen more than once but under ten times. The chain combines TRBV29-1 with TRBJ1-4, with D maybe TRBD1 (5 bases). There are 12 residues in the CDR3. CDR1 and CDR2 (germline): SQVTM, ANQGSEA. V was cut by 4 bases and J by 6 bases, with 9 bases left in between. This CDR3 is CSVGGRDEKLFF. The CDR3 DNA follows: TGCAGCGTTGGAGGCAGGGATGAAAAACTGTTTTTT.

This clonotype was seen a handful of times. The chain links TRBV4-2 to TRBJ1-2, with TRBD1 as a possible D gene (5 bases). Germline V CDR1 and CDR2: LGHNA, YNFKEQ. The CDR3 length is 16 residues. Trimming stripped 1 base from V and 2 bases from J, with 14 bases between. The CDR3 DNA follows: TGTGCCAGCAGCCAAGGAATCCGGGAGGGGAACTATGGCTACACCTTC. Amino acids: CASSQGIREGNYGYTF.

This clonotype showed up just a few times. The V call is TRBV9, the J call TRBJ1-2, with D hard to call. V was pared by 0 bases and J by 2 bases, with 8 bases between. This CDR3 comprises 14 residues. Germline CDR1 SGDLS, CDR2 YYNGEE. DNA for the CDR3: TGTGCCAGCAGCGTAGAGGTAGGAAACTATGGCTACACCTTC. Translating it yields CASSVEVGNYGYTF.

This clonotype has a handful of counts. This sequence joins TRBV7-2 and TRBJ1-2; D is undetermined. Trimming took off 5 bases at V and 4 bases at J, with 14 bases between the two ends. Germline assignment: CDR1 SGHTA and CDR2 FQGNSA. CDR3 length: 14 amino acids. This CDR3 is CASSVGSQAYGYTF. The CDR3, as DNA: TGTGCCAGCAGCGTAGGTTCGCAGGCCTATGGCTACACCTTC.

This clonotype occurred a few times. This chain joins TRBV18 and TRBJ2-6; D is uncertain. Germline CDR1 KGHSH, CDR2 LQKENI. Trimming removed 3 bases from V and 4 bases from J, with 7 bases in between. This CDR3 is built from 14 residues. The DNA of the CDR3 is TGTGCCAGCTCACCGAGTGGAGGGGCCAACGTCCTGACTTTC. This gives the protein CASSPSGGANVLTF.

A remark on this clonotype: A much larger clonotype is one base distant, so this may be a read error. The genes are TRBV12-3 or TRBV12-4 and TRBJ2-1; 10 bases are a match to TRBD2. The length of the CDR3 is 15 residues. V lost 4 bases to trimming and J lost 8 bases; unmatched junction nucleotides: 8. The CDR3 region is CASSYDSGGIDEQFF. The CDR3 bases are TGTGCCAGCAGTTATGATAGCGGGGGGATCGATGAGCAGTTCTTC.

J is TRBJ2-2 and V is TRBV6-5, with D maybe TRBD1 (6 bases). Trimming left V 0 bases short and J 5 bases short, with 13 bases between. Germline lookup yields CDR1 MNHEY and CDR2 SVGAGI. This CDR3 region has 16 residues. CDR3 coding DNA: TGTGCCAGCAGTTACTCAGGACAGCAAAAGACCGGGGAGCTGTTTTTT. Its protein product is CASSYSGQQKTGELFF.

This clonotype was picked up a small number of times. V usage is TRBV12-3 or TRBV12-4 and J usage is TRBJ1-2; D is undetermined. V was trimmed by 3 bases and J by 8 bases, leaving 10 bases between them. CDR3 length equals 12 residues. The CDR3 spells CASSFSPDGYTF. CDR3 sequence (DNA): TGTGCCAGCAGTTTCTCGCCCGACGGCTACACCTTC.